This TCR beta chain appears in the sequencing data of a study of blood T cell repertoires in COVID-19. Clones were read by immunoSEQ multiplex PCR, and TCRdb kept only the in-frame ones, dropping some. The sample includes around 150,000 clones, just over 90% of them seen just once. This CDR3 has 14 amino acids. V was cut by 4 bases and J by 0 bases, with 10 bases left in between. Per germline, CDR1 SGHRS and CDR2 YFSETQ. The chain has TRBV5-1 and TRBJ1-1, with D possibly matching TRBD1 (6 bases). The origin of this receptor is a woman aged 55-69 years with COVID-19, enrolled during active disease. Sequences were obtained from peripheral blood. CDR3 sequence reads: CASSGGDMNTEAFF. In DNA form, the CDR3 reads TGCGCCAGCAGCGGGGGGGACATGAACACTGAAGCTTTCTTT.